This T cell receptor (beta chain) was sequenced during a study of PD-1 blockade in mismatch repair-deficient tumors. TCRs were sequenced from a few patients responding to pembrolizumab. This clone occurred once. The V gene's germline CDR1 is LNHDA and CDR2 SQIVND (reference sequence). The CDR3 contains 15 residues. Deletions cut 3 bases from V and 8 bases from J, with 16 bases between. Measured with immunoSEQ multiplex PCR; TCRdb has only the in-frame clones, and not every one. The repertoire holds around 39,000 clones, over 80% seen once, with around 0.98% in the top ten. This material consisted of PBMCs, taken approximately 9 months after starting pembrolizumab. The gene calls are TRBV19 and TRBJ2-2; D call uncertain. The receptor comes from an adult with mismatch repair-deficient cancer. CDR3: CASSIWLVGAGELFF. The DNA of the CDR3 is TGTGCCAGTAGTATTTGGCTAGTAGGTGCGGGGGAGCTGTTTTTT.